This T cell receptor (beta chain) appears in the sequencing data of a study of tumor-infiltrating lymphocytes in primary liver carcinoma (dated by TCRdb to about 2017). In terms of the full investigation: Between late 2015 and 2016, 5 or 6 patients in China with histopathologically diagnosed primary liver carcinoma had their tumors surgically resected. Hepatocellular carcinoma (four) or combined HCC and intrahepatic cholangiocarcinoma (one) was present in the five patients, who were three men and two women aged 30 to 69 years. The tumors of the five patients were staged as T1-T3 N0M0, with maximum diameters ranging from roughly 4.2 to 10 cm. Roughly 3.5 to 7.5 million productive TCRbeta reads were obtained per sample, and no significant difference in read depth was found between tissue types. Across five regions of each liver tumor, along with adjacent normal tissue and blood, the study brought together TCRbeta repertoire sequencing, expression microarrays and whole-exome sequencing. A total of roughly 35 specimens from 5 patients underwent TCRbeta repertoire sequencing, comprising 25 tumor regions, 5 adjacent noncancerous liver tissues and 5 peripheral blood samples. Technical replicate repertoires showed high reproducibility, with mean shared-clone rates roughly 0.87 and correlation coefficients above 0.95. Summary of the overall study and its limitations: Only the TCR beta chain was sequenced, which likely underestimates true repertoire diversity because unpaired alpha chains were not captured. Because the samples were bulk and unsorted, CD4+ and CD8+ T cell repertoires could not be compared. Compared with blood, tumors had a significantly larger share of the repertoire taken up by the top 250 clones (p = 0.039). Only a few patients were included in the study, and the authors note that the findings should be validated in a larger study. Consistent with antigen-driven expansion, pairs of tumor regions showed higher repertoire overlap (mean roughly 35%) than either tumor-adjacent pairs (about 17%) or tumor-blood pairs (approximately 15%).

RNA from unsorted whole blood was extracted with TRIzol reagent, and germline DNA was obtained with the DNeasy Blood & Tissue kit. At the time of sampling, the patients were treatment-naive and had chronic HBV infection. Before surgery, about 4 milliliters of peripheral blood were collected into K2EDTA tubes. TCRbeta-specific cDNA was reverse-transcribed from 500 ng total RNA using a constant-region primer and ProtoScript II reverse transcriptase. TCRbeta libraries were built with three nested multiplex PCR rounds, a slightly modified ARM-PCR procedure. The first two PCR rounds used multiplex TRBV1-TRBV30 forward primers with a Cbeta reverse primer, each for around 10 cycles. Sample barcodes and Illumina adapters were added in a final 25-cycle PCR using Deep VentR polymerase. Before sequencing, amplicons between 200 and 500 bp were purified from gel using a QIAquick gel extraction kit. TCRbeta amplicons were sequenced on an Illumina HiSeq 2500 with 250-bp paired-end reads. The original methods were these. Reads were quality-trimmed with Trimmomatic v0.33, and paired reads were merged with FLASH v1.2.11 to recover full CDR3 sequences. V, D and J germline segments were assigned to the rearranged TCRbeta sequences using MiGEC v1.2.1b. Clonotype statistics, along with Shannon-Wiener diversity indices, were calculated using VDJtools v1.0.0. Except for diversity analysis, only each sample's 250 most abundant clonotypes were used in subsequent analyses to reduce sampling bias. The public reads were quality trimmed at Q25 with fastp and then assembled into clones with MiXCR by TCRdb, keeping productive beta chains. Identical CDR3 proteins give one entry, which carries the most common genes and DNA. The V and J calls and clone size come from TCRdb's table, not from the authors' own analysis. The sample table holds 300,000 to 350,000 distinct CDR3 sequences, of which approximately 54% were seen once. The top ten clonotypes cover about 18% of the sample.

The cysteine opens and the phenylalanine closes a CDR3 of 15 amino acids. CDR3 DNA only is kept here, 45 bases in frame from base 1. From a lookup of the germline V gene, CDR1 and CDR2 are LGHNA and YSLEER. Notes on this clonotype: This receptor's antigen is unknown. One end of the junction varies from germline; a read error may be responsible.

Sequencing input: peripheral blood. This clonotype was sampled from a woman aged 30 to 39 with primary liver carcinoma and hepatitis B virus infection. This sequence uses TRBV4-3 and TRBJ2-7; the D gene is perhaps TRBD2, from 7 matching bases. The CDR3 amino acid sequence is: CANSQDRGAGDEQYF. At the DNA level, the sequence is TGCGCCAACAGCCAAGATAGGGGGGCGGGAGACGAGCAGTACTTC.